This T cell receptor (beta chain) was retrieved from a study of T cells after yellow fever vaccination. TCR cDNA was made by 5'RACE template switching, adding a universal primer site and UMIs. Using its own MiXCR run on the 5' RACE reads, TCRdb lists one record per CDR3 protein. The sample has about 300,000 distinct CDR3 sequences, approximately 10% seen once. Germline CDR1 LNHDA, CDR2 SQIVND (reference sequence). Trimming removed 6 bases from V and 4 bases from J; junction bases left unmatched: 11. This CDR3 region has 15 residues. The specimen comprised CD4+ T cells sorted from PBMCs, sampled 5 days after the yellow fever booster vaccination. The chain combines TRBV19 with TRBJ2-5, with TRBD1 matching over 7 bases. The source of this sequence is a man aged 18-30 years who received the YFV17D yellow fever vaccine. The CDR3 sequence: CASRPTGWGVETQYF. CDR3 in DNA: TGTGCCAGTAGGCCGACAGGGTGGGGCGTAGAGACCCAGTACTTC. The full variable domain, with the rest looked up from reference TRBV19 and TRBJ2-5, is DGGITQSPKYLFRKEGQNVTLSCEQNLNHDAMYWYRQDPGQGLRLIYYSQIVNDFQKGDIAEGYSVSREKKESFPLTVTSAQKNPTAFYLCASRPTGWGVETQYFGPGTRLLVL.